These 10 T cell receptor beta chains were sequenced from one sample in a study of blood T cell repertoires in COVID-19 (TCRdb year 2020). Preparation of the library involved the immunoSEQ multiplex PCR assay. This is the immuneACCESS table as TCRdb keeps it, with only in-frame sequences that have V and J called. A part of the clones is gone; compared with another copy, unresolved V genes explain less than half, and the rest is unexplained. This sample holds 200,000 or so clones; roughly 90% were observed only once. In total, the top ten clones hold 6.5% of the sample. Sequenced material: peripheral blood. These receptors were obtained from a man aged 60 to 69 who had recovered from COVID-19.

The chain employs TRBV5-4 and TRBJ1-2; D is unresolved. Germline CDR1 reads SGHNT; CDR2 reads YYREEE (reference sequence). V was shortened by 10 bases and J by 3 bases, with 10 bases between the two germline ends. The length of the CDR3 is 11 residues. The CDR3 region is CAASGDYGYTF. In DNA form, the CDR3 reads TGTGCCGCGTCCGGAGACTATGGCTACACCTTC.

The gene calls are TRBV7-3 and TRBJ2-2; D remains unclear. The CDR3 has 14 residues. The germline V and J ends were trimmed by 4 bases and 3 bases, with 9 bases remaining between them. From germline, CDR1 is SGHTA and CDR2 FQGTGA. CDR3 nucleotide sequence: TGTGCCAGCAGCTCCGGGTCGTACACCGGGGAGCTGTTTTTT. Translating it yields CASSSGSYTGELFF.

The V call is TRBV7-8, the J call TRBJ1-5; TRBD1 might be the D (5 bases). V lost 1 base to trimming and J lost 1 base, with 8 bases between them. The CDR3 runs 15 residues. The germline gives CDR1 SGHVS, CDR2 FQNEAQ. This CDR3 reads CASSLGGDSNQPQHF. In nucleotides, the CDR3 is TGTGCCAGCAGCTTAGGCGGGGACAGCAATCAGCCCCAGCATTTT. Variable domain in full (rest from reference TRBV7-8 and TRBJ1-5): GAGVSQSPRYKVAKRGQDVALRCDPISGHVSLFWYQQALGQGPEFLTYFQNEAQLDKSGLPSDRFFAERPEGSVSTLKIQRTQQEDSAVYLCASSLGGDSNQPQHFGDGTRLSIL.

The V call is TRBV24-1, the J call TRBJ2-5; D is unclear. This CDR3 comprises 13 residues. The V gene lost 5 bases and the J gene lost 3 bases, with 9 bases spanning the gap. Germline V CDR1 and CDR2: KGHDR, SFDVKD. The CDR3 DNA is TGTGCCACCAGTGGGGCGCAGAAAGAGACCCAGTACTTC. Protein product: CATSGAQKETQYF.

J is TRBJ1-2 and V is TRBV2, with D tentatively TRBD1 (6 bases). Germline CDR1 SNHLY, CDR2 FYNNEI. The CDR3 is 15 amino acids. V was trimmed by 7 bases and J by 8 bases, leaving 23 bases between them. CDR3 sequence reads: CASIGIAQGIPGYTF. The CDR3 DNA reads as TGTGCCAGCATTGGAATAGCACAGGGTATACCGGGCTACACCTTC.

The chain recombines TRBV7-2 with TRBJ1-3; D not resolved. V lost 3 bases and J 0 bases, leaving 9 bases between the germline ends. CDR3 length: 15 residues. CDR1 is SGHTA, CDR2 FQGNSA, per germline. CDR3 in DNA: TGTGCCAGCAGCTTCGGCACTATCTCTGGAAACACCATATATTTT. The encoded protein is CASSFGTISGNTIYF.

J is TRBJ1-2 and V is TRBV12-5, with 8 positions matching TRBD1. Trimming cost V 6 bases and J 5 bases; bases outside gene matches: 11. CDR3 size: 15 residues. Germline V lookup: CDR1 LGHNT, CDR2 FRNRAP. DNA of the CDR3: TGTGCTAGTGGCCCGGGACAGGTTGTAGGATATGGCTACACCTTC. It encodes CASGPGQVVGYGYTF.

The rearrangement links TRBV15 to TRBJ1-6, with D unresolved. The germline V gene encodes CDR1 LNHNV and CDR2 YYDKDF (reference sequence). Trimming shortened V by 1 base and J by 9 bases, and 7 bases separated the two germline ends. This CDR3 has 13 amino acids. The CDR3 sequence is CATSRGAFSPLHF. The CDR3 DNA is TGTGCCACCAGCAGAGGAGCCTTTTCACCCCTCCACTTT.

CDR3 residues: CASNHPRGSHNEQFF. DNA of the CDR3: TGTGCCAGCAACCATCCCCGGGGGAGTCACAATGAGCAGTTCTTC. This rearrangement joins TRBV7-2 to TRBJ2-1, with a possible D match to TRBD2 (6 bases). The CDR3 covers 15 residues. Germline V CDR1 and CDR2: SGHTA, FQGNSA. V was trimmed by 7 bases and J by 5 bases, leaving 18 bases between them.

The chain uses TRBV2 and TRBJ1-5; 8 nucleotides agree with TRBD1. The CDR3 has 15 amino acids. Germline CDR1 reads SNHLY; CDR2 reads FYNNEI. V was pared by 4 bases and J by 4 bases, with 6 bases of the junction left unmatched. DNA for the CDR3: TGTGCCAGCAGTGTTTCTGGACAGGGTAATCAGCCCCAGCATTTT. Translated, it gives CASSVSGQGNQPQHF.